The next 32 T cell receptor beta chains were all read from a single sample in a study of blood T cell repertoires in COVID-19. Using immunoSEQ multiplex PCR, the repertoire was profiled, and TCRdb retains in-frame clones only, with some absent. The sample shows 140,000 to 150,000 clones, about 86% of them seen only once. Sequencing was done on a sample of peripheral blood. The source is a human donor in a cohort sampled during active COVID-19.

V gene TRBV28 combines with J gene TRBJ1-1; 10 nucleotides agree with TRBD1. V shed 4 bases, J shed 4 bases, and the junction held 12 bases outside the gene matches. Looked up from germline, CDR1 is MDHEN and CDR2 is SYDVKM. This CDR3 has 17 residues. The CDR3 protein is CASSSHNPGQGFTEAFF. CDR3 nucleotides: TGTGCCAGCAGTTCCCACAATCCGGGACAGGGGTTCACTGAAGCTTTCTTT. Looking up the rest from reference TRBV28 and TRBJ1-1 gives the full variable domain: DVKVTQSSRYLVKRTGEKVFLECVQDMDHENMFWYRQDPGLGLRLIYFSYDVKMKEKGDIPEGYSVSREKKERFSLILESASTNQTSMYLCASSSHNPGQGFTEAFFGQGTRLTVV.

This clone was seen more than once but under ten times. The rearrangement uses TRBV28 and TRBJ1-6, with 8 bases fitting TRBD1. The V segment lost 6 bases and the J segment 5 bases; nucleotides outside the gene matches: 6. The CDR3 sequence is 15 residues long. Germline CDR1 reads MDHEN; CDR2 reads SYDVKM. The DNA of the CDR3 is TGTGCCAGCAGCCCACGGACAGGGAATAATTCACCCCTCCACTTT. Its protein product is CASSPRTGNNSPLHF.

The chain combines TRBV28 with TRBJ1-5; D is perhaps TRBD1 (6 bases). Germline V CDR1 and CDR2: MDHEN, SYDVKM. V was shortened by 9 bases and J by 1 base, with 16 bases between the two germline ends. CDR3 size: 15 residues. CDR3 in amino acids: CARSPGTKSNQPQHF. CDR3 coding DNA: TGTGCCAGGAGCCCCGGGACAAAGAGCAATCAGCCCCAGCATTTT.

The chain combines TRBV5-6 with TRBJ1-1; a weak D match, TRBD1 (5 bases). V lost 0 bases and J lost 4, with 13 bases in between. The CDR3 consists of 15 residues. Per germline, CDR1 SGHDT and CDR2 YYEEEE. The CDR3 reads CASSLVRRGPTEAFF. The CDR3 nucleotides read TGTGCCAGCAGCTTGGTAAGGAGGGGACCCACTGAAGCTTTCTTT.

This chain joins TRBV6-5 and TRBJ1-6, with D tentatively TRBD1 (5 bases). V lost 2 bases to trimming and J lost 7 bases, with 12 bases between them. Germline lookup yields CDR1 MNHEY and CDR2 SVGAGI. The CDR3 is 15 residues long. The CDR3 sequence is CASSYKGERNSPLHF. DNA for the CDR3: TGTGCCAGCAGTTACAAAGGGGAACGGAATTCACCCCTCCACTTT.

The gene calls are TRBV7-9 and TRBJ1-1, with TRBD1 matching 7 bases. The CDR3 contains 14 residues. Germline V gene sequence: CDR1 SEHNR, CDR2 FQNEAQ (reference sequence). Unmatched junction bases numbered 8, after V lost 3 bases and J lost 7 bases. CDR3 sequence reads: CASSFEVQGLEAFF. For the CDR3, the DNA is TGTGCCAGCAGCTTTGAGGTACAGGGGCTTGAAGCTTTCTTT.

The gene calls are TRBV4-2 and TRBJ1-3; TRBD1 aligns across 9 bases. CDR3 length: 16 residues. Germline lookup yields CDR1 LGHNA and CDR2 YNFKEQ. Germline trimming cut 4 bases from V and 2 bases from J; bases unmatched to any gene: 6. CDR3 sequence reads: CASSRGTGLAGNTIYF. The CDR3 DNA reads TGTGCCAGCAGCCGCGGGACAGGGCTCGCTGGAAACACCATATATTTT.

This chain uses TRBV19 with TRBJ2-7; 7 nucleotides agree with TRBD1. Trimming removed 5 bases from V and 2 bases from J; junction bases left unmatched: 12. There are 16 residues in the CDR3. Germline V gene data show CDR1 as LNHDA and CDR2 as SQIVND (reference sequence). CDR3 loop: CASSHGAQGIPYEQYF. The DNA for the CDR3 is TGTGCCAGTAGTCACGGGGCACAGGGGATTCCCTACGAGCAGTACTTC.

The chain employs TRBV19 and TRBJ2-7; 8 bases map to TRBD2. J gave up 3 bases and V 5 bases, and 15 bases lay outside the gene matches. Germline V CDR1 and CDR2: LNHDA, SQIVND (reference sequence). This CDR3 contains 17 residues. CDR3 residues: CASSPFGGTRGDYEQYF. The CDR3 nucleotides are TGTGCCAGTAGTCCTTTCGGGGGGACTAGAGGCGACTACGAGCAGTACTTC. The variable domain in full, completed from reference TRBV19 and TRBJ2-7, reads DGGITQSPKYLFRKEGQNVTLSCEQNLNHDAMYWYRQDPGQGLRLIYYSQIVNDFQKGDIAEGYSVSREKKESFPLTVTSAQKNPTAFYLCASSPFGGTRGDYEQYFGPGTRLTVT.

This clone has a single count. The V gene is TRBV28, the J gene TRBJ1-1; D call uncertain. Looked up from germline, CDR1 is MDHEN and CDR2 is SYDVKM. Trimming removed 2 bases at V and 1 base at J, with 11 bases between. This CDR3 contains 15 residues. The CDR3 sequence: CASSLRRRGNTEAFF. The CDR3 nucleotides are TGTGCCAGCAGTTTACGTAGACGCGGGAACACTGAAGCTTTCTTT.

This clone showed up just once. The V call is TRBV3-1 (or the pseudogene TRBV3-2), the J call TRBJ2-7; 13 bases align to TRBD2. The CDR3 has 21 amino acids. The V gene's germline CDR1 is LGHDT and CDR2 YNNKEL (reference sequence). The trim removed 0 bases at V and 6 bases at J, leaving 20 bases unmatched. CDR3 amino acids: CASSQDQVRPTTGTSGVEQYF. For the CDR3, the DNA is TGTGCCAGCAGCCAAGATCAGGTCAGGCCCACCACCGGGACTAGCGGGGTCGAGCAGTACTTC.

This clone was found a few times. The chain employs TRBV18 and TRBJ2-7; maybe TRBD1 (6 bases). The germline V gene has CDR1 KGHSH and CDR2 LQKENI. V lost 1 base and J lost 2, with 15 bases in between. This CDR3 has 16 amino acids. Here the CDR3 DNA reads TGTGCCAGCTCACCACTCCCCGGGACAACAGCCTACGAGCAGTACTTC. Translated, it gives CASSPLPGTTAYEQYF.

The chain carries TRBV10-3 and TRBJ2-1, with 11 bases lining up with TRBD2. CDR3 size: 14 residues. Germline V gives CDR1 ENHRY, CDR2 SYGVKD. The ends lost 6 bases at V and 8 bases at J; junction bases unmatched: 6. DNA for the CDR3: TGTGCCATCAGAACTAGCGGGAGTCGCGATGAGCAGTTCTTC. Protein: CAIRTSGSRDEQFF.

This rearrangement joins TRBV19 to TRBJ1-5, with 10 positions matching TRBD1. The V gene's germline CDR1 is LNHDA and CDR2 SQIVND (reference sequence). The CDR3 is 16 residues long. With 4 bases clipped from V and 9 bases from J, the junction kept 12 bases outside the gene matches. The chain's CDR3 is CASSTPGQGQYRPQHF. The CDR3, as DNA: TGTGCCAGTAGTACTCCGGGACAGGGGCAGTATCGGCCCCAGCATTTT.

The chain recombines TRBV28 with TRBJ2-5, with 9 bases matching TRBD1. Germline V gene lookup returns CDR1 MDHEN and CDR2 SYDVKM. With V trimmed by 5 bases and J by 5 bases, 12 bases remained unmatched. The CDR3 extends over 16 amino acids. The CDR3 sequence is CASSNGNRGRGETQYF. The CDR3 DNA sequence: TGTGCCAGCAGTAATGGCAACAGGGGGCGAGGGGAGACCCAGTACTTC.

The V and J genes are TRBV4-1 and TRBJ2-7; tentatively, D is TRBD1 (7 bases). The CDR3 covers 14 residues. Per the germline V gene, CDR1 is MGHRA and CDR2 is YSYEKL. V shed 6 bases and J shed 4 bases, with 16 bases lying between them. CDR3 sequence: CASSPGRGAYEQYF. The CDR3 DNA is TGCGCCAGCAGTCCTGGCAGGGGGGCATACGAGCAGTACTTC.

V usage is TRBV6-2 or TRBV6-3 and J usage is TRBJ2-3; D is possibly TRBD1 (6 bases). CDR3 length equals 14 residues. From germline, CDR1 is MNHEY and CDR2 SVGEGT. The V and J ends lost 2 bases and 2 bases respectively, with 8 bases between them. The CDR3 region is CASSYDRTTDTQYF. The CDR3 DNA follows: TGTGCCAGCAGTTACGACAGGACCACAGATACGCAGTATTTT.

Worth noting for this clone: The same CDR3 also results from other DNA sequences found in this sample. The chain joins TRBV2 to TRBJ2-7; D may be TRBD1 (5 bases). This CDR3 contains 12 residues. Trimming pared 6 bases from V and 4 bases from J, leaving 10 bases between. Germline CDR1 SNHLY, CDR2 FYNNEI. CDR3 sequence (DNA): TGTGCCAGCAGAGCCGACAGTTACGAGCAGTACTTC. Protein product: CASRADSYEQYF.

V is TRBV28 and J is TRBJ2-7; TRBD1 is a possible D gene (5 bases). This CDR3 comprises 14 residues. CDR1 and CDR2 from the germline V gene are MDHEN and SYDVKM. The V and J ends lost 3 bases and 3 bases respectively, with 12 bases between them. The CDR3 sequence is CASSFGAGNYEQYF. The CDR3 DNA sequence: TGTGCCAGCAGTTTCGGTGCAGGGAACTACGAGCAGTACTTC.

On this clone: At one end, the junction sequence differs from germline, possibly due to a read error. The chain uses TRBV28 and TRBJ1-5; 7 bases map to TRBD1. The germline V gene encodes CDR1 MDHEN and CDR2 SYDVKM. The CDR3 covers 14 residues. The CDR3, as DNA: TGTGCCAGCAGTTTATACACCGGCAGGGGGGACGTCAATTTT. The encoded protein is CASSLYTGRGDVNF.

CDR3: CASSLARGSGNTIYF. For the CDR3, the DNA is TGTGCCAGCAGCTTAGCCCGGGGGTCTGGAAACACCATATATTTT. This chain joins TRBV7-6 and TRBJ1-3; maybe TRBD1 (5 bases). The CDR3 totals 15 residues. From germline, CDR1 is SGHVS and CDR2 FNYEAQ. V lost 0 bases to trimming and J lost 1 base, with 7 bases between them. The complete variable domain, with remaining parts taken from reference TRBV7-6 and TRBJ1-3, reads GAGVSQSPRYKVTKRGQDVALRCDPISGHVSLYWYRQALGQGPEFLTYFNYEAQQDKSGLPNDRFSAERPEGSISTLTIQRTEQRDSAMYRCASSLARGSGNTIYFGEGSWLTVV.

The chain links TRBV7-9 to TRBJ2-7; D remains ambiguous. The V gene's germline CDR1 is SEHNR and CDR2 FQNEAQ (reference sequence). V lost 3 bases and J lost 1, with 4 bases in between. The CDR3 consists of 12 residues. This chain's CDR3 is CASSFLSYEQYF. The CDR3 DNA sequence: TGTGCCAGCAGCTTTCTTTCCTACGAGCAGTACTTC.

The table lists this clone with many counts. The V gene is TRBV10-3, the J gene TRBJ2-7; 11 bases are shared with TRBD1. Germline loops: CDR1 ENHRY, CDR2 SYGVKD. Trimming cost V 1 base and J 4 bases; bases outside gene matches: 6. There are 16 residues in the CDR3. The CDR3 bases are TGTGCCATCAGTGAGTATCGGACAGGGGGCAAGTACGAGCAGTACTTC. Translated, it gives CAISEYRTGGKYEQYF.

This clone was detected only a few times. The CDR3 reads CASRGQVMTGELFF. For the CDR3, the DNA is TGTGCCAGCAGGGGACAGGTCATGACCGGGGAGCTGTTTTTT. The genes are TRBV11-1 and TRBJ2-2, with 8 nucleotides matching TRBD1. Germline V gene sequence: CDR1 SGHAT, CDR2 FQDESV (reference sequence). The CDR3 is 14 amino acids. Trimming at V came to 6 bases and at J to 5 bases, leaving 5 bases not matched to a gene.

The table lists this clone with a few counts. The chain recombines TRBV5-8 with TRBJ1-5, with 10 bases lining up with TRBD1. The CDR3 is 16 residues long. Unmatched junction bases numbered 5, after V lost 2 bases and J lost 3 bases. CDR1 is SGHTS, CDR2 YDEGEE, per germline. CDR3 in DNA: TGTGCCAGCAGCTTCGGGACAGGGGCGTTCAATCAGCCCCAGCATTTT. Amino acid sequence: CASSFGTGAFNQPQHF.

The chain combines TRBV6-1 with TRBJ2-7; 7 nucleotides agree with TRBD1. This CDR3 is built from 16 residues. The germline V gene encodes CDR1 MNHNS and CDR2 SASEGT. J was trimmed by 0 bases and V by 4 bases; bases with no gene match: 9. The CDR3 protein is CASSVSGTASSYEQYF. Here the CDR3 DNA reads TGTGCCAGCAGTGTTTCCGGGACAGCTTCCTCCTACGAGCAGTACTTC.

This chain uses TRBV12-5 with TRBJ2-7; maybe TRBD1 (6 bases). Germline V gives CDR1 LGHNT, CDR2 FRNRAP. The CDR3 totals 11 residues. Trimming removed 6 bases at V and 7 bases at J, with 10 bases between. The CDR3, as DNA: TGTGCTAGTGGCCCGAGGGGGGAGCAGTACTTC. It translates to CASGPRGEQYF.

The J gene is TRBJ2-6, the V gene TRBV20-1; 12 positions agree with TRBD2. Germline values: CDR1 DFQATT, CDR2 SNEGSKA (reference sequence). Germline trimming cut 3 bases from V and 2 bases from J; bases unmatched to any gene: 14. This CDR3 region has 20 residues. The CDR3 DNA follows: TGCAGTGCTAGTGAGCCTCGAGCTCTAGCGGGAGGGCCTGGGGCCAACGTCCTGACTTTC. Translated: CSASEPRALAGGPGANVLTF.

The V gene is TRBV7-2, the J gene TRBJ1-3; D not certain. The CDR3 has 13 amino acids. V lost 2 bases, J lost 0 bases, and 2 bases lay in between. Germline V gives CDR1 SGHTA, CDR2 FQGNSA. As DNA, the CDR3 is TGTGCCAGCAGCTTATACTCTGGAAACACCATATATTTT. Residues: CASSLYSGNTIYF. The full variable domain, its missing parts supplied by reference TRBV7-2 and TRBJ1-3, is GAGVSQSPSNKVTEKGKDVELRCDPISGHTALYWYRQSLGQGLEFLIYFQGNSAPDKSGLPSDRFSAERTGGSVSTLTIQRTQQEDSAVYLCASSLYSGNTIYFGEGSWLTVV.

The genes are TRBV7-9 and TRBJ1-1; a possible D gene is TRBD1 (6 bases). Germline-derived CDR1 and CDR2 are SEHNR and FQNEAQ (reference sequence). CDR3 size: 15 residues. V was cut by 5 bases and J by 3 bases, with 16 bases left in between. DNA for the CDR3: TGTGCCAGCAGCGTACCACAGGGAGAAGACACTGAAGCTTTCTTT. It translates to CASSVPQGEDTEAFF.

The V and J genes are TRBV27 and TRBJ1-2, with TRBD1 identical over 9 bases. Germline V gives CDR1 MNHEY, CDR2 SMNVEV (reference sequence). Losses at the gene ends were 3 bases for V and 0 bases for J; bases not matched to a gene: 8. This CDR3 spans 17 amino acids. The CDR3 sequence is CASSLTPGQGANYGYTF. The CDR3 bases are TGTGCCAGCAGTTTGACACCGGGACAGGGAGCTAACTATGGCTACACCTTC.

The chain couples TRBV6-2 or TRBV6-3 to TRBJ2-5, with D possibly TRBD1 on 6 matching bases. This CDR3 has 16 residues. The germline gives CDR1 MNHEY, CDR2 SVGEGT. The V end lost 2 bases, the J end lost 1 base, and 14 bases lay between the germline ends. The CDR3 nucleotides are TGTGCCAGCAGTTACGCAGGCACAGGGCGCCAAGAGACCCAGTACTTC. Its translation: CASSYAGTGRQETQYF.